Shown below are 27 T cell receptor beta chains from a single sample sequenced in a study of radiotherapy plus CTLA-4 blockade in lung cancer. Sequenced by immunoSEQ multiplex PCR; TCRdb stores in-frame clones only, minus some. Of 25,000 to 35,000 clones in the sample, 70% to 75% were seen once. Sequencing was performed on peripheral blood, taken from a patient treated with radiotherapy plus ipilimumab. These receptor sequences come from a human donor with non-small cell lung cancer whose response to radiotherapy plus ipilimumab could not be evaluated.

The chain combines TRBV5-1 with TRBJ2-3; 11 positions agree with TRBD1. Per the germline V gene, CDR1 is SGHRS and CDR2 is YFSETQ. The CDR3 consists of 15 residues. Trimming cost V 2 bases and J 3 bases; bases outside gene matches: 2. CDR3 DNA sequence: TGCGCCAGCAGCTTAGGACAGGGGGCGACAGATACGCAGTATTTT. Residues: CASSLGQGATDTQYF.

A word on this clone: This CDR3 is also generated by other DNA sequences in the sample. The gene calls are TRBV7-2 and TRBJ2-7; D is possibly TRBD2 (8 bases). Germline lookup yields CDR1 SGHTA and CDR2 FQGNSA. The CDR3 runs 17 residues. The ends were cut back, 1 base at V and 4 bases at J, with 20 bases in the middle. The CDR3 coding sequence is TGTGCCAGCAGCTTAGGGCTAGCGGGCCAGGGGGGGTACGAGCAGTACTTC. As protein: CASSLGLAGQGGYEQYF.

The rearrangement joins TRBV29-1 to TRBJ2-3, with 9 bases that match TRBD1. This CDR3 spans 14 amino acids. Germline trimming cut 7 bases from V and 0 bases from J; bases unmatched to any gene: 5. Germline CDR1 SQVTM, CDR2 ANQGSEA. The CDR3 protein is CSGTGTGSTDTQYF. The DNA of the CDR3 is TGCAGCGGAACCGGGACAGGGAGCACAGATACGCAGTATTTT.

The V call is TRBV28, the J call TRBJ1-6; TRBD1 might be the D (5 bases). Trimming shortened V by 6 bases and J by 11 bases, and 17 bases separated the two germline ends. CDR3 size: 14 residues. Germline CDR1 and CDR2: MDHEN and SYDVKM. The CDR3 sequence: CASSLGPGRTPLHF. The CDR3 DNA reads TGTGCCAGCAGCTTGGGGCCGGGGAGGACACCCCTCCACTTT. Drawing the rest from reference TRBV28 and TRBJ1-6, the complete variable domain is DVKVTQSSRYLVKRTGEKVFLECVQDMDHENMFWYRQDPGLGLRLIYFSYDVKMKEKGDIPEGYSVSREKKERFSLILESASTNQTSMYLCASSLGPGRTPLHFGNGTRLTVT.

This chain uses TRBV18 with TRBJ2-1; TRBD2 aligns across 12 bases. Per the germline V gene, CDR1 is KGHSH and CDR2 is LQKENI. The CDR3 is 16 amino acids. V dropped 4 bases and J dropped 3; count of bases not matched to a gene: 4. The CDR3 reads CASSRGLAGYYNEQFF. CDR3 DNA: TGTGCCAGCTCACGGGGACTAGCGGGTTACTACAATGAGCAGTTCTTC. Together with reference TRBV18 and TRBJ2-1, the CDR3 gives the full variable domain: NAGVMQNPRHLVRRRGQEARLRCSPMKGHSHVYWYRQLPEEGLKFMVYLQKENIIDESGMPKERFSAEFPKEGPSILRIQQVVRGDSAAYFCASSRGLAGYYNEQFFGPGTRLTVL.

This CDR3 reads CASSPAGTGVYGYTF. CDR3 coding DNA: TGTGCCAGCAGCCCAGCCGGGACAGGGGTCTATGGCTACACCTTC. The V and J genes are TRBV7-8 and TRBJ1-2; 10 bases are shared with TRBD1. Germline CDR1 is SGHVS and CDR2 is FQNEAQ. The ends lost 5 bases at V and 4 bases at J; junction bases unmatched: 7. The CDR3 runs 15 residues.

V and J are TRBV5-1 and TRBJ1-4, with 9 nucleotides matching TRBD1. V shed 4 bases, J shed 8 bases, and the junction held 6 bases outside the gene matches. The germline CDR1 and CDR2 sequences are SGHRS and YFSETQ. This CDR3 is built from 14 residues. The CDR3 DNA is TGCGCCAGCAGCCTGGACAGGGGAGGCGAAAAACTGTTTTTT. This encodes CASSLDRGGEKLFF. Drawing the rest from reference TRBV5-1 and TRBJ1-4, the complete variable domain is KAGVTQTPRYLIKTRGQQVTLSCSPISGHRSVSWYQQTPGQGLQFLFEYFSETQRNKGNFPGRFSGRQFSNSRSEMNVSTLELGDSALYLCASSLDRGGEKLFFGSGTQLSVL.

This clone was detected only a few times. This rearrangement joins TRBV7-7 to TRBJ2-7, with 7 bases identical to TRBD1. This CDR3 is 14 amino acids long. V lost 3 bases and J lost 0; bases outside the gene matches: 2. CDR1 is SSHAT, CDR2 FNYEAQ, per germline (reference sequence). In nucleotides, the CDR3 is TGTGCCAGCAGCTTCCGACAGGGCTCCTACGAGCAGTACTTC. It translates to CASSFRQGSYEQYF.

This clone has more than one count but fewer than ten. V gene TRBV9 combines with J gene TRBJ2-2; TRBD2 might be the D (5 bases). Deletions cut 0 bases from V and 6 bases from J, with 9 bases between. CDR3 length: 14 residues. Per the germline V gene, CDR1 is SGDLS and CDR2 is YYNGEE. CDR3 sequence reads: CASSVVGSPGELFF. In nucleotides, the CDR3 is TGTGCCAGCAGCGTAGTAGGGAGCCCCGGGGAGCTGTTTTTT.

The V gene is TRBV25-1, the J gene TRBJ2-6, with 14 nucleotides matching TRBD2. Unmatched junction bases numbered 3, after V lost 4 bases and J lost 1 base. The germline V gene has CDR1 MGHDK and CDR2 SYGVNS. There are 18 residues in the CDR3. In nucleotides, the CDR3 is TGTGCCAGCAGTGGGGGACTAGCGGGAGCATCTGGGGCCAACGTCCTGACTTTC. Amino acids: CASSGGLAGASGANVLTF.

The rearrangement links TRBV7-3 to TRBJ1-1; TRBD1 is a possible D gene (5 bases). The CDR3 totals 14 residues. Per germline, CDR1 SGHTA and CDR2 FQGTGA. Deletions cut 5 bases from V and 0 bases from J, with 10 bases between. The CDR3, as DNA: TGTGCCAGCAGCCCAGGGCTCATGAACACTGAAGCTTTCTTT. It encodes CASSPGLMNTEAFF.

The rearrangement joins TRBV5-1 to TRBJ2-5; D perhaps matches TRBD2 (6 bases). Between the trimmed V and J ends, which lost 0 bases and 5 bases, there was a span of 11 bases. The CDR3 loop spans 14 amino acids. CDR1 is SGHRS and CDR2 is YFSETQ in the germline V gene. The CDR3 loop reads CASSLVVGGETQYF. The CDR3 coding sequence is TGCGCCAGCAGCTTGGTGGTCGGAGGGGAGACCCAGTACTTC.

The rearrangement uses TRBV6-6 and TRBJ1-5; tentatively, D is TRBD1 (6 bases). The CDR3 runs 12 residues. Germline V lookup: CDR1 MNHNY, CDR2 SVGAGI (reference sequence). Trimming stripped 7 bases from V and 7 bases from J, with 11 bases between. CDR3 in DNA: TGTGCCAGCAATACAGGGTCACAGCCCCAGCATTTT. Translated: CASNTGSQPQHF.

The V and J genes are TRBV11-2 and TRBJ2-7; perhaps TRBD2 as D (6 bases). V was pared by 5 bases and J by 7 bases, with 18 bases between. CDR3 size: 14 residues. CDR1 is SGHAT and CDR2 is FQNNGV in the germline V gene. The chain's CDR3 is CASSPRGGLGEQYF. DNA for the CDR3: TGTGCCAGCAGCCCGCGTGGGGGGTTGGGAGAGCAGTACTTC.

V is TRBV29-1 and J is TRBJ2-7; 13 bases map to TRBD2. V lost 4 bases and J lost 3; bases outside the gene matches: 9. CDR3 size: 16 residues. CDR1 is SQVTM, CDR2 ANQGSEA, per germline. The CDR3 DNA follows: TGCAGCGTTGGATACGGGACTAGCGGGGTCAACTACGAGCAGTACTTC. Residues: CSVGYGTSGVNYEQYF.

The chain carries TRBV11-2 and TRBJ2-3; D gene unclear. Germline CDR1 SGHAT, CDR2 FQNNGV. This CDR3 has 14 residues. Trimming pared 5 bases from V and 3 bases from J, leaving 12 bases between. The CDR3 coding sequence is TGTGCCAGCAGCCCTTACATTCGTACAGATACGCAGTATTTT. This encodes CASSPYIRTDTQYF.

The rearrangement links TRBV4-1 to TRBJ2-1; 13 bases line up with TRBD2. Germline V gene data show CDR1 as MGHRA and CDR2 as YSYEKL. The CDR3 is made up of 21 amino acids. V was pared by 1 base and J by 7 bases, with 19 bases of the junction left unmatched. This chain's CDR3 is CASSQGLPGLAGMLGSNEQFF. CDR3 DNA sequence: TGCGCCAGCAGCCAAGGATTACCGGGACTAGCGGGAATGTTGGGTTCAAATGAGCAGTTCTTC.

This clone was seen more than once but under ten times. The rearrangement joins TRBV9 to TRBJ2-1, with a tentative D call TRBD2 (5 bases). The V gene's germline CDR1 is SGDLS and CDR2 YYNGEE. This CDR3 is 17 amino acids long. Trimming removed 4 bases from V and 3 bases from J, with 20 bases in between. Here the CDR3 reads CASSPGIDSRVYNEQFF. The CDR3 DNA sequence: TGTGCCAGCAGCCCAGGCATCGACTCGCGGGTCTACAATGAGCAGTTCTTC.

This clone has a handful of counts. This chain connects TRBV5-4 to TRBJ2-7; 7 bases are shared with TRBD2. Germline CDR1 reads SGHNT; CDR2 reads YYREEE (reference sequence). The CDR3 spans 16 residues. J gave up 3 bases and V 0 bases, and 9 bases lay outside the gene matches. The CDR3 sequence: CASSLAKQRGSYEQYF. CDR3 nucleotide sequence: TGTGCCAGCAGCTTGGCCAAGCAGCGGGGAAGCTACGAGCAGTACTTC.

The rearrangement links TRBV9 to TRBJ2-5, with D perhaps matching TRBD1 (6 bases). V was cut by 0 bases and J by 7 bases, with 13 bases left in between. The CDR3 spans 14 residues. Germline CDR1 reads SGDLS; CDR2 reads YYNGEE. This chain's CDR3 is CASSVAEGVGTQYF. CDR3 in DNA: TGTGCCAGCAGCGTAGCTGAGGGGGTGGGGACCCAGTACTTC. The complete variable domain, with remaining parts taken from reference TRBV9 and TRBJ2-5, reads DSGVTQTPKHLITATGQRVTLRCSPRSGDLSVYWYQQSLDQGLQFLIQYYNGEERAKGNILERFSAQQFPDLHSELNLSSLELGDSALYFCASSVAEGVGTQYFGPGTRLLVL.

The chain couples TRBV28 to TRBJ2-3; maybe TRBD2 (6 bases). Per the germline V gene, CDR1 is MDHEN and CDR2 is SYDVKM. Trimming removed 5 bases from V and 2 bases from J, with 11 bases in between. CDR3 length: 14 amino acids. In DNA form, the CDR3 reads TGTGCCAGCAGTGGTGGGACTTACACAGATACGCAGTATTTT. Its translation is CASSGGTYTDTQYF.

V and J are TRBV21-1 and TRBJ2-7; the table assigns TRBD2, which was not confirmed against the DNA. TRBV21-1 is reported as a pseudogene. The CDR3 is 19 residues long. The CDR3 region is CASSKEWVQLAESSYEQYF. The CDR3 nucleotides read TGTGCCAGCAGCAAGGAGTGGGTTCAACTAGCGGAAAGCTCCTACGAGCAGTACTTC.

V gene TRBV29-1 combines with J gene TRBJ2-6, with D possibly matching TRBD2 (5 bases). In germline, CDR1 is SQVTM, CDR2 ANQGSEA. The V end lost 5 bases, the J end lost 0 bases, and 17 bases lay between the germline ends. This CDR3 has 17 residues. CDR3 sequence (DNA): TGCAGCGTTCCGATGGGCGGAGGAGACTCTGGGGCCAACGTCCTGACTTTC. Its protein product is CSVPMGGGDSGANVLTF.

CDR3 DNA sequence: TGTGCCAGCAGCCTCGGACTAGGCCGCTCCTACAATGAGCAGTTCTTC. This gives the protein CASSLGLGRSYNEQFF. J is TRBJ2-1 and V is TRBV5-4; TRBD2 matches at 7 bases. CDR1 is SGHNT and CDR2 is YYREEE in the germline V gene (reference sequence). This CDR3 comprises 16 residues. Trimming removed 4 bases from V and 0 bases from J; junction bases left unmatched: 7.

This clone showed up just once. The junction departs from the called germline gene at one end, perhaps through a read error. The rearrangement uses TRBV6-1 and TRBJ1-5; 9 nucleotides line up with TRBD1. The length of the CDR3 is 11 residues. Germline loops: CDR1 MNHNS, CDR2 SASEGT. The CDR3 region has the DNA TGTGCCAGCAGGGGGTCGGGACAGGGCGTCTTT. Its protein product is CASRGSGQGVF.

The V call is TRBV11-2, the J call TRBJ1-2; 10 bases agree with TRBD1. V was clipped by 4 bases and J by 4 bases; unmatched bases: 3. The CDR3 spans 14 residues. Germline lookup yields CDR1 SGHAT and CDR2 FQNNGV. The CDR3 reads CASSSTGGAYGYTF. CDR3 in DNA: TGTGCCAGCAGCTCGACAGGGGGCGCCTATGGCTACACCTTC.

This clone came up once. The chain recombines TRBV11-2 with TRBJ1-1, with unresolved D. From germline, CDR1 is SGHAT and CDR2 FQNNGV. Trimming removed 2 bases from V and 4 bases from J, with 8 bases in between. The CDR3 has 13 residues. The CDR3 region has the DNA TGTGCCAGCAGCTTAACTCTGAGCACTGAAGCTTTCTTT. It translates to CASSLTLSTEAFF.